This T cell receptor (beta chain) is from a study of OX40 agonist ivuxolimab in advanced cancers. For the wider study: Ivuxolimab was a fully human IgG2 agonistic monoclonal antibody targeting the costimulatory receptor OX40 (CD134). In the dose-escalation cohort, 65% to 85% of patients were male, and the mean age was approximately 60 years with a range of roughly 20 to 85. Partial responses occurred in three dose-escalation patients, of whom one had hepatocellular carcinoma and two had cutaneous melanoma. Peripheral TCRbeta sequencing aimed to test whether ivuxolimab altered TCR sequence diversity and caused clonal T-cell expansion. Intravenous ivuxolimab was administered to patients every 2 weeks at six dose levels: 0.01, 0.1, 0.3, 1.5, 3 and 10 mg/kg. The paper describes the monotherapy dose-escalation part (N ≈ 52 patients) of the phase I trial of ivuxolimab. Patients were allowed to have had prior anti-PD-1, anti-PD-L1 or anti-CTLA-4 therapy, and 40% of the dose-escalation patients had been treated with checkpoint inhibitors. Of the roughly 53 patients in dose escalation, about 20 had hepatocellular carcinoma, roughly 15 had melanoma, 9 had renal cell carcinoma and 9 had head and neck cancer. Study-wide conclusions, independent of this receptor: Low levels of normalized T-cell clonal expansion were also seen in some patients who did not respond. In the 0.1-3.0 mg/kg groups, partial responders were among the patients with the lowest normalized peripheral clonal expansion, particularly in CD8+ T cells. Antigen specificity was not determined for the clonally expanded peripheral T cells. On average, CD8+ T cells showed more expanded clones than CD4+ T cells after ivuxolimab. At doses from 0.1 to 3.0 mg/kg, clonal expansion was seen in both CD4+ and CD8+ blood T cells between baseline and week 6.

Genomic DNA was extracted from sorted cells for sequencing of the TCRbeta CDR3 region. TCRbeta CDR3 regions were sequenced using the immunoSEQ Assay. TCRdb holds this immuneACCESS table with in-frame rearrangements only. Some clones are missing; in checked studies, unresolved V genes explain under half, and the rest has no known cause. For this sample the table gives under 85,000 clones, of which about 92% were detected only once. Of the sample, about 5% falls within the top ten clones. The germline V gene (reference sequence) supplies CDR1 SEHNR and CDR2 FQNEAQ. Between the V and J ends, shortened by 5 bases and 2 bases respectively, the junction contains 15 bases. Taken from cysteine to phenylalanine, the CDR3 has 15 residues. Only the CDR3 portion is preserved as DNA: 45 bases, with reading frame beginning at the first base. With respect to this clone: What this receptor recognizes is not known. One base away there is no much larger clone; base qualities are not given.

The trial excluded patients who had a history of autoimmune disease or were on systemic immunosuppression. Peripheral blood for TCR sequencing was collected from all dose cohorts at baseline, on cycle 4 day 1, and on cycle 7 day 1. The samples were drawn from a first-in-human, open-label, multicenter phase I dose-escalation trial of ivuxolimab. The trial enrolled adults with locally advanced or metastatic head and neck squamous cell, hepatocellular, melanoma or renal cell carcinoma. Before TCR sequencing, CD4+ and CD8+ T cells were separately sorted from peripheral blood. This sequence was found in an adult with an advanced solid tumor such as melanoma, head and neck, liver or kidney cancer. The sequences come from CD4+ or CD8+ T cells sorted from blood, collected in a trial of the OX40 agonist ivuxolimab. This chain joins TRBV7-9 to TRBJ2-5, with the D gene tentatively TRBD1 or TRBD2, based on 5 matching bases in each. The DNA sequence is TGTGCCAGCAGCCAGGTCCCGGGACGTCAAGAGACCCAGTACTTC. Its coded protein is CASSQVPGRQETQYF.